This TCR beta chain originates from a study of CD8 T cells in ankylosing spondylitis. The table lists this clonotype with a few counts. Its target is not known. General study results and limits: Disease-linked clones were CD8+ and relatively rare in peripheral blood.

V shed 1 base and J shed 1 base, with 8 bases lying between them. The germline V gene encodes CDR1 SGHTA and CDR2 FQGNSA. The CDR3 totals 15 residues. MiXCR was run by TCRdb on the 5' RACE reads, yielding one entry per CDR3 protein. The data show around 300,000 distinct CDR3 sequences, roughly 14% seen once. Sequencing input: blood, either unsorted or a sorted T cell fraction (not recorded which). The clonotype originates from a male donor with ankylosing spondylitis or in good health (not recorded which). The genes are TRBV7-2 and TRBJ1-3; D remains unclear. This CDR3 is CASSLVDGSGNTIYF. For the CDR3, the DNA is TGTGCCAGCAGCTTAGTTGACGGGTCTGGAAACACCATATATTTT.